The present T cell receptor (beta chain) was sequenced within a study of long-term antiretroviral therapy in people with HIV. Assay version v3.0 of immunoSEQ was used, and it was run at survey level. Repertoires were generated with immunoSEQ multiplex PCR, while TCRdb's copy carries only in-frame clones and drops some. Counted here are 17,000 or so clones, 65% to 85% occurring once; the ten biggest clones make up approximately 4.2%. V shed 8 bases and J shed 0 bases, with 11 bases lying between them. The CDR3 totals 14 residues. The V gene's germline CDR1 is LNHDA and CDR2 SQIVND (reference sequence).

The sample in question was unsorted PBMCs, obtained 0.1 years before starting antiretroviral therapy. V usage is TRBV19 and J usage is TRBJ1-5, with unresolved D. This clonotype was obtained from a man between 18 and 35 years old with HIV. This chain's CDR3 is CASVGVYSNQPQHF. CDR3 in DNA: TGTGCCAGTGTGGGAGTATATAGCAATCAGCCCCAGCATTTT.